The entry that follows covers one T cell receptor (beta chain) sequence. The specificity of this receptor is unknown. No base quality information exists; no much larger clone differs at one position. The Qiagen DNeasy kit was used to extract genomic DNA from unsorted PBMCs and from the negatively selected CD4+ and CD8+ fractions. TCR beta CDR3 regions were subjected to amplification by immunoSEQ multiplex PCR with primers that anneal to V and J segments. A synthetic immune receptor repertoire was used to minimize amplification bias, and any residual bias was removed computationally once sequencing was done. In the paper's pipeline: Custom Python scripts were used to quantify repertoire diversity as the Shannon entropy index. Unsorted, CD4+ and CD8+ repertoires were analyzed separately, except in combined analyses where CD4+ and CD8+ sequences were merged in silico. A clone counted as expanded when the clone's frequency after treatment rose at least 2-fold relative to C1D1, and clones undetected at baseline were given a pseudocount of 0.5. Clones with 0 or 1 copy at C1D1 were defined as singleton clones, while clones with 2 or more copies were defined as non-singleton clones. By matching protein sequences in sorted samples from the same patient, clones expanded in unsorted samples were annotated as CD4+, CD8+ or unknown. Diversity changes from C1D1 to C4D1 were tested in paired samples using Wilcoxon tests. TCRdb took over this immuneACCESS table, retaining in-frame rearrangements with V and J assigned. Such tables are incomplete; in checked studies, under half of the missing clones stem from an unresolved V gene, and the remainder is unexplained. V, J and clone size reflect that table, while D and trimming were determined from the DNA. For this sample there are about 13,000 clones; around 80% appear just once. The top ten clonotypes cover around 27% of the sample.

From the cysteine through the phenylalanine, the CDR3 covers 14 amino acids. Of the read, only the CDR3 DNA is kept; its 42 bases are in frame from base 1. The V and J ends are trimmed by 0 bases and 6 bases, leaving 12 bases between them. Reading the germline V gene gives CDR1 SGHVS and CDR2 FQNEAQ. The label giving this sample's time point can be read as: cycle 1 day 1 (C1D1), immediately before nivolumab initiation. Relapse after autologous stem cell transplantation had occurred in all trial patients, and cohorts A, B and C were distinguished by prior brentuximab vedotin exposure. A total of 56 patients with relapsed/refractory classical Hodgkin lymphoma made up the trial cohort, and each patient's best overall response was complete response, partial response or progressive disease. Trial patients were treated with single-agent nivolumab in the multi-cohort phase II CheckMate 205 trial. An independent review committee assessed best overall response by applying the 2007 International Working Group response criteria. Trial PBMCs were collected just before the start of nivolumab (C1D1) and during therapy at cycle 2 day 1 and cycle 4 day 1. After peripheral blood was drawn into 8 mL Vacutainer Cell Preparation Tubes, PBMCs were isolated by centrifugation and then cryopreserved.

This entry comes from a study of PD-1 blockade in classical Hodgkin lymphoma (TCRdb year 2020). About the study as a whole: Nivolumab dosing was 3 mg/kg intravenously every 2 weeks, continuing until either disease progression or unacceptable toxicity. The study used CyTOF and TCR beta sequencing to define a peripheral blood immune signature of response to PD-1 blockade in classical Hodgkin lymphoma. Results the study describes overall, beyond this receptor: Baseline TCR diversity was reported as lower in newly diagnosed patients than in healthy donors, and lower still in relapsed/refractory patients. Among trial patients, those achieving complete response had baseline diversity similar to that of newly diagnosed patients, while diversity was significantly lower in partial responders and progressors. The study was restricted to a single clinical trial cohort, and the causes of repertoire differences, possibly disease activity or prior therapy, were left undefined. By C4D1, a significant rise was seen in CD4+ TCR diversity but not in CD8+ TCR diversity (p=0.0027 vs p=0.16), and the rise was most apparent among complete responders (p=0.02). Lower diversity was observed in patients in whom nivolumab was started less than 1 year after ASCT, and these patients were excluded from later analyses so that confounding by immune reconstitution would be avoided.

This clonotype was obtained from a human donor with classical Hodgkin lymphoma. The sample in question was peripheral blood mononuclear cells (PBMCs), obtained at baseline. This receptor chain uses TRBV7-8 and TRBJ2-7; no D gene is confidently identified. The CDR3 region reads CASSLASPVGEQYF. The DNA is as follows: TGTGCCAGCAGCTTAGCGAGCCCAGTGGGCGAGCAGTACTTC.